The clone carrying this TCR beta chain has more than one count but fewer than ten. The data are from a study of blood T cell repertoires in COVID-19. Across the study: Acute-phase and convalescent COVID-19 samples originated in the United States, Italy and Spain.

The protocol was immunoSEQ multiplex PCR, while the TCRdb copy is restricted to in-frame clones and leaves out a portion. The data hold hundreds of thousands of clones, with roughly 90% observed a single time. V lost 4 bases, J lost 0 bases, and 2 bases stayed unmatched. The CDR3 has 13 amino acids. The V gene's germline CDR1 is GTSNPN and CDR2 SVGIG (reference sequence). This receptor was taken from a woman aged 25 to 39 with acute or convalescent COVID-19. The chain recombines TRBV30 with TRBJ1-1; 7 positions agree with TRBD1. The sequencing sample was made of peripheral blood. The CDR3 reads CAWNRGLNTEAFF. The CDR3 region has the DNA TGTGCCTGGAACAGGGGCCTGAACACTGAAGCTTTCTTT.